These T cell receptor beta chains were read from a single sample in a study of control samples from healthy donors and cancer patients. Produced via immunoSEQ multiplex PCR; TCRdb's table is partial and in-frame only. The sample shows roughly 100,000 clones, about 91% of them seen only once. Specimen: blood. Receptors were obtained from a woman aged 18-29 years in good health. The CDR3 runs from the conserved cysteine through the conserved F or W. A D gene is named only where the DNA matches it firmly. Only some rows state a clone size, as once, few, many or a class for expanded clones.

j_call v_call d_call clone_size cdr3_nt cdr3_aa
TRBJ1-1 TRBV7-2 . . TGTGCCAGCAGCTTAGGCCAGAACACTGAAGCTTTCTTT CASSLGQNTEAFF
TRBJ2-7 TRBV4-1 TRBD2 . TGCGCCAGCAGCCAATTTGGTTCTAGCGGGAACAAATACGAGCAGTACTTC CASSQFGSSGNKYEQYF
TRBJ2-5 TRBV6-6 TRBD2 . TGTGCCAGCAGTCACGGGACTAGCGGGGGGGCTGGGGAGACCCAGTACTTC CASSHGTSGGAGETQYF
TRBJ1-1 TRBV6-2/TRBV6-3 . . TGTGCCAGCAGTTATGGTCGTGTGAACACTGAAGCTTTCTTT CASSYGRVNTEAFF
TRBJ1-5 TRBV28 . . TGTGCCAGCAGATCCCCAGGGGATGGACAGCCCCAGCATTTT CASRSPGDGQPQHF
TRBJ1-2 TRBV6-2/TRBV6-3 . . TGTGCCAGCAGTTACGAGGGAGAGTATGGCTACACCTTC CASSYEGEYGYTF
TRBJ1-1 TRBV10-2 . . TGCGCCAGCAGACCCAGGGTTAGCACTGAAGCTTTCTTT CASRPRVSTEAFF
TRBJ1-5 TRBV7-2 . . TGTGCCAGCAGCTTAGAGGCAGTCAATCAGCCCCAGCATTTT CASSLEAVNQPQHF
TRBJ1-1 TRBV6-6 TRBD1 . TGTGCCAGCAGTTCATCCAGGGGGTCTGAAGCTTTCTTT CASSSSRGSEAFF
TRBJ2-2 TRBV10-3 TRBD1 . TGTGCCATCAGTCAAGGGGGCCCTAACACCGGGGAGCTGTTTTTT CAISQGGPNTGELFF
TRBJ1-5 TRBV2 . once TGTGCCAGCACAGGGCCCCTAAGCAATCAGCCCCAGCATTTT CASTGPLSNQPQHF